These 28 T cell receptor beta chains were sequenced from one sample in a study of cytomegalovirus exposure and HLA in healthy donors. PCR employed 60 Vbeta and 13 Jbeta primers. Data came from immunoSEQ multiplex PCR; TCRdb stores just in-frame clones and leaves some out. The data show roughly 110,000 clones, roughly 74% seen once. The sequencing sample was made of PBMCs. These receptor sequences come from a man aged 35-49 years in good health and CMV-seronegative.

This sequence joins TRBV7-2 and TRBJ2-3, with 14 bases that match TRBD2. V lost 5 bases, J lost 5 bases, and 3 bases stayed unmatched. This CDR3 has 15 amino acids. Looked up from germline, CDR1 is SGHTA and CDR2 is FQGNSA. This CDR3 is CASSKTSGGVDTQYF. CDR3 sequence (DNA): TGTGCCAGCAGCAAGACTAGCGGGGGGGTAGATACGCAGTATTTT.

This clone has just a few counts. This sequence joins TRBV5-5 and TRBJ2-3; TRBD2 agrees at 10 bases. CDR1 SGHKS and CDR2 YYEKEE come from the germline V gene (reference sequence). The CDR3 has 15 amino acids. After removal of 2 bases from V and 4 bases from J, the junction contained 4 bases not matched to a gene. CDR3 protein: CASSLITSGADTQYF. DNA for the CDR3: TGTGCCAGCAGCTTAATCACTAGCGGGGCAGATACGCAGTATTTT.

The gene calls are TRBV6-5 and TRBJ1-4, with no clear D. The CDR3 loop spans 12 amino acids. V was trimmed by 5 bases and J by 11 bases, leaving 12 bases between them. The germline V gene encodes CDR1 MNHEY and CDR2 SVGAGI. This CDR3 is CASSEASWKLFF. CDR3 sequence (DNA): TGTGCCAGCAGTGAAGCCTCGTGGAAACTGTTTTTT.

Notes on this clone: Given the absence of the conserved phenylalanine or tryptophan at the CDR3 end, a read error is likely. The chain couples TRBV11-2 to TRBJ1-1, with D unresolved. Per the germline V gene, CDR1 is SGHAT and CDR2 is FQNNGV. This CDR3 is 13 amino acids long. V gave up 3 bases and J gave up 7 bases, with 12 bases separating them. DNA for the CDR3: TGTGCCAGCAGCTTTAGGGAGATGTTTGAAGCTTTCTCT. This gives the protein CASSFREMFEAFS.

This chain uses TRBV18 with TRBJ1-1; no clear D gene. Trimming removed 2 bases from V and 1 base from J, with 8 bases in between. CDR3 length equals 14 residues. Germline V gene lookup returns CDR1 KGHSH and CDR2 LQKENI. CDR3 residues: CASSPVSRNTEAFF. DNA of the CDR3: TGTGCCAGCTCACCAGTCTCGAGGAACACTGAAGCTTTCTTT.

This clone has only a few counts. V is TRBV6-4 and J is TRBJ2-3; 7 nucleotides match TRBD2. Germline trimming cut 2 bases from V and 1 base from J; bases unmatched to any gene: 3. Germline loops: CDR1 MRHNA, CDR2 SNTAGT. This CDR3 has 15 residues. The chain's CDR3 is CASSDRAGGTDTQYF. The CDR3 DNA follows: TGTGCCAGCAGTGACCGGGCGGGGGGCACAGATACGCAGTATTTT.

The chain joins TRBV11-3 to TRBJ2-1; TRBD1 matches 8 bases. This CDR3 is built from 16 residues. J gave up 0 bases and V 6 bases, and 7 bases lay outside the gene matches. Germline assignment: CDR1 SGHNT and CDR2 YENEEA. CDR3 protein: CASSSRTGSSYNEQFF. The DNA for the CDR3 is TGTGCCAGCAGTTCCCGGACAGGGAGCTCCTACAATGAGCAGTTCTTC.

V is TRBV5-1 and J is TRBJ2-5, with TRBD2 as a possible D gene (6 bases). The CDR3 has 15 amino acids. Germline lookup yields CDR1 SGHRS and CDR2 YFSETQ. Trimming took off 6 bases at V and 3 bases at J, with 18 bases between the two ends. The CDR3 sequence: CASIPLGGREETQYF. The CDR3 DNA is TGCGCCAGCATCCCACTGGGAGGACGAGAAGAGACCCAGTACTTC.

This CDR3 reads CASSLGRDTDTQYF. In nucleotides, the CDR3 is TGTGCCAGCAGCTTAGGACGGGACACAGATACGCAGTATTTT. The chain combines TRBV7-7 with TRBJ2-3; D is perhaps TRBD2 (5 bases). The CDR3 has 14 residues. Deletions cut 1 base from V and 2 bases from J, with 7 bases between. Germline CDR1 and CDR2: SSHAT and FNYEAQ (reference sequence).

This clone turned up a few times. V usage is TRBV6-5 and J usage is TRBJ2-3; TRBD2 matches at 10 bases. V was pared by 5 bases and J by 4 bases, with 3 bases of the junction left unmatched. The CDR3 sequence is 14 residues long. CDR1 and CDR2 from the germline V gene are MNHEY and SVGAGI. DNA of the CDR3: TGTGCCAGCAGTGAGCGGGGGGGCCCAGATACGCAGTATTTT. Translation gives CASSERGGPDTQYF.

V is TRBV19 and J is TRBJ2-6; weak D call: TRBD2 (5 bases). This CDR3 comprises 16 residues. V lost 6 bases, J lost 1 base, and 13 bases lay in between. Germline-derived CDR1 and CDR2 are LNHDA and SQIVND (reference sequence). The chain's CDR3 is CASRKGDTSGANVLTF. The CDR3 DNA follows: TGTGCCAGTAGGAAGGGAGACACTTCTGGGGCCAACGTCCTGACTTTC.

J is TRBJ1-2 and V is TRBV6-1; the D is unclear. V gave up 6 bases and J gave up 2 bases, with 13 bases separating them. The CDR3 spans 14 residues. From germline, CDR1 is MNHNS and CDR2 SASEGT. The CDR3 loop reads CASSPVGENYGYTF. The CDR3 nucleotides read TGTGCCAGCAGCCCTGTCGGGGAAAACTATGGCTACACCTTC.

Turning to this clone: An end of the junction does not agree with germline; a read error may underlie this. The CDR3 reads CSSSLDNTNTGELFF. DNA for the CDR3: TGTTCCAGCAGCTTAGACAACACGAACACCGGGGAGCTGTTTTTT. This chain links TRBV7-9 with TRBJ2-2; D not resolved. The CDR3 is made up of 15 amino acids. Germline CDR1 reads SEHNR; CDR2 reads FQNEAQ (reference sequence).

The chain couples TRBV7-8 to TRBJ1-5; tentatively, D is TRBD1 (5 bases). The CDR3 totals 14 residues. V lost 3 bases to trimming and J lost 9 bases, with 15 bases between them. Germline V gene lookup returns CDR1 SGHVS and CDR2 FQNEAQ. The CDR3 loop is CASSLVQGNSPQHF. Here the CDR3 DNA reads TGTGCCAGCAGCTTGGTTCAGGGCAACTCGCCCCAGCATTTT.

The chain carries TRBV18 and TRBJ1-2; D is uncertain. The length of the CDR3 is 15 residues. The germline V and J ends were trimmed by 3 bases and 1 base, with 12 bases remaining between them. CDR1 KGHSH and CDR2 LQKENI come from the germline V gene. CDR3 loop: CASSPMPDSNYGYTF. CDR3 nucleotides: TGTGCCAGCTCACCGATGCCTGATAGTAACTATGGCTACACCTTC.

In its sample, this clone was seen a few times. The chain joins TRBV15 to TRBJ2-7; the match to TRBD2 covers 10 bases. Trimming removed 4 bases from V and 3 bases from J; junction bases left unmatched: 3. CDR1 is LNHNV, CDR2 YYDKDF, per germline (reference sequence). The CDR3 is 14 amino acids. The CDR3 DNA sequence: TGTGCCACCAGCATGGGACTAGCGAACTACGAGCAGTACTTC. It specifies CATSMGLANYEQYF.

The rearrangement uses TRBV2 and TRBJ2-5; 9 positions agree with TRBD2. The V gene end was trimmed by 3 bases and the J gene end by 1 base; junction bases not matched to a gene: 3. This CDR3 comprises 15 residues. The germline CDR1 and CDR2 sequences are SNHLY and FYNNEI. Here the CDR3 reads CASSEPAGGQETQYF. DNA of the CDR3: TGTGCCAGCAGTGAGCCAGCGGGGGGCCAAGAGACCCAGTACTTC. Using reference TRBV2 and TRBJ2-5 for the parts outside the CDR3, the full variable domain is EPEVTQTPSHQVTQMGQEVILRCVPISNHLYFYWYRQILGQKVEFLVSFYNNEISEKSEIFDDQFSVERPDGSNFTLKIRSTKLEDSAMYFCASSEPAGGQETQYFGPGTRLLVL.

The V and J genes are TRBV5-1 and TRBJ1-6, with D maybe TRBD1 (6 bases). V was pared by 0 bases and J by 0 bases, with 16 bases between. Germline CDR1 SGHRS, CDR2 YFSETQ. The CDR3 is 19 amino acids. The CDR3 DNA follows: TGCGCCAGCAGCTTGGCCTATCGGACAGCTAACTCCTATAATTCACCCCTCCACTTT. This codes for CASSLAYRTANSYNSPLHF.

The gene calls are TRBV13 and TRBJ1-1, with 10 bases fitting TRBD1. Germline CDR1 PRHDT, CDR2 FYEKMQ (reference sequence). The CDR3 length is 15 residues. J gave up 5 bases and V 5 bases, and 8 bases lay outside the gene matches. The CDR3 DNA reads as TGTGCCAGCAGCGCCCGACAGGGGGCGAGGACTGAAGCTTTCTTT. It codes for CASSARQGARTEAFF.

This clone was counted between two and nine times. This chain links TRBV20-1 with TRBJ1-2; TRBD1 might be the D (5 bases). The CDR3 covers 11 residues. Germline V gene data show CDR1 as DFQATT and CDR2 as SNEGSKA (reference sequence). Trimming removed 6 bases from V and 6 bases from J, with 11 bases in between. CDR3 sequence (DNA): TGCAGTGCCCAGGGAGGGAATGGCTACACCTTC. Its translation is CSAQGGNGYTF.

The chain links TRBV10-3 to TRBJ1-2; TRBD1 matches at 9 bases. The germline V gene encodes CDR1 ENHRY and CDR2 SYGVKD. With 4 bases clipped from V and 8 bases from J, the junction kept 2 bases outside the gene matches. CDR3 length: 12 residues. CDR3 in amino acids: CAISGGQGGYTF. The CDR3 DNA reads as TGTGCCATCAGTGGGGGACAGGGAGGCTACACCTTC.

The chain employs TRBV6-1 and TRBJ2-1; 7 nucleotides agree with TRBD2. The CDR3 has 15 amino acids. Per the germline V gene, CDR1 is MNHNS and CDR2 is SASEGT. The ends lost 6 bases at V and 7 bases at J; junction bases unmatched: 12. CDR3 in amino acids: CASRSIGRAGNEQFF. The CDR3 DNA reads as TGTGCCAGCAGGAGCATTGGGAGGGCAGGGAATGAGCAGTTCTTC.

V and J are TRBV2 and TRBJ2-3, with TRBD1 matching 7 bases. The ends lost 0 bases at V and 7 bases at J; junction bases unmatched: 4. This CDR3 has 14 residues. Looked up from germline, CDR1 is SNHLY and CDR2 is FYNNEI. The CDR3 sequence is CASSEAGQSNTQYF. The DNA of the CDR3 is TGTGCCAGCAGTGAAGCGGGACAGTCAAATACGCAGTATTTT. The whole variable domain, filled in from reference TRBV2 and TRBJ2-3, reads EPEVTQTPSHQVTQMGQEVILRCVPISNHLYFYWYRQILGQKVEFLVSFYNNEISEKSEIFDDQFSVERPDGSNFTLKIRSTKLEDSAMYFCASSEAGQSNTQYFGPGTRLTVL.

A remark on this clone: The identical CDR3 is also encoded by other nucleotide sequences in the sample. The CDR3 protein is CASSLEGYQPQHF. DNA of the CDR3: TGCGCCAGCAGCTTGGAGGGGTACCAGCCCCAGCATTTT. V and J are TRBV5-1 and TRBJ1-5; possibly TRBD1 for D (5 bases). The V gene lost 0 bases and the J gene lost 7 bases, with 8 bases spanning the gap. This CDR3 is 13 amino acids long. Germline V gives CDR1 SGHRS, CDR2 YFSETQ.

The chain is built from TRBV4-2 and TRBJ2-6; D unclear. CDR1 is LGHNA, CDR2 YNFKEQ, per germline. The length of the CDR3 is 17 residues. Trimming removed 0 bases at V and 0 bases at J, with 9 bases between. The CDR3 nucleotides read TGTGCCAGCAGCCAAGACTTCACAGTCTCTGGGGCCAACGTCCTGACTTTC. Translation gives CASSQDFTVSGANVLTF.

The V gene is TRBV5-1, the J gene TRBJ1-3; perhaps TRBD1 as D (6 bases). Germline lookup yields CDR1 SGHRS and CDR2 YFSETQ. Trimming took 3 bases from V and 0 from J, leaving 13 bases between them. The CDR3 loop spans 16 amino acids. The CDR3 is CASSYGQTASGNTIYF. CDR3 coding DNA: TGCGCCAGCAGCTACGGACAGACAGCCTCTGGAAACACCATATATTTT.

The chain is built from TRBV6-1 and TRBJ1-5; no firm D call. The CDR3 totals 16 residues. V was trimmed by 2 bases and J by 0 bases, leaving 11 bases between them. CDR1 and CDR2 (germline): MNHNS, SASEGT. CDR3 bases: TGTGCCAGCAGTGAAAACTCCCTGATTAGCAATCAGCCCCAGCATTTT. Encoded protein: CASSENSLISNQPQHF.

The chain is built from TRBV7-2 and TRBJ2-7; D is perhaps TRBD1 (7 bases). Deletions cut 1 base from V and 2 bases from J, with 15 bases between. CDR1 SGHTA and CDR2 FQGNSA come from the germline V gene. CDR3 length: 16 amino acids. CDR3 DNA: TGTGCCAGCAGCTTAGGGCCCAGGGGGGCCCCCTACGAGCAGTACTTC. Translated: CASSLGPRGAPYEQYF.